The 25 T cell receptor beta chains below all came from one sample that was sequenced in a study of control samples from healthy donors and cancer patients. The table came from immunoSEQ multiplex PCR; TCRdb's copy has only in-frame clones and leaves some out. This sample carries around 25,000 clones, more than 75% of them seen once, and the ten largest clones take roughly 13%. The sequenced sample was PBMCs. The receptors were gathered from a man in his fifties or sixties with lung cancer.

The chain has TRBV9 and TRBJ1-3; D remains ambiguous. The CDR3 is 14 amino acids. Between the trimmed V and J ends, which lost 0 bases and 0 bases, there was a span of 4 bases. Germline-derived CDR1 and CDR2 are SGDLS and YYNGEE. The CDR3 sequence is CASSVAVSGNTIYF. In DNA form, the CDR3 reads TGTGCCAGCAGCGTAGCGGTCTCTGGAAACACCATATATTTT. The full variable domain, in which reference TRBV9 and TRBJ1-3 provide the parts outside the CDR3, is DSGVTQTPKHLITATGQRVTLRCSPRSGDLSVYWYQQSLDQGLQFLIQYYNGEERAKGNILERFSAQQFPDLHSELNLSSLELGDSALYFCASSVAVSGNTIYFGEGSWLTVV.

The chain recombines TRBV19 with TRBJ2-1; maybe TRBD1 (5 bases). CDR3 length: 9 residues. Per germline, CDR1 LNHDA and CDR2 SQIVND (reference sequence). The CDR3 here is CAAGQMQFF. In nucleotides, the CDR3 is TGTGCAGCAGGGCAGATGCAGTTCTTC.

The chain employs TRBV29-1 and TRBJ1-2; 9 positions agree with TRBD1. The CDR3 is 15 residues long. J was trimmed by 7 bases and V by 0 bases; bases with no gene match: 9. Germline V lookup: CDR1 SQVTM, CDR2 ANQGSEA. CDR3 in amino acids: CSVEDTGQGFRGYTF. Here the CDR3 DNA reads TGCAGCGTTGAAGATACGGGACAGGGTTTCCGTGGCTACACCTTC.

The chain has TRBV5-4 and TRBJ2-1; D not resolved. Germline CDR1 reads SGHNT; CDR2 reads YYREEE (reference sequence). V was cut by 0 bases and J by 8 bases, with 9 bases left in between. This CDR3 spans 13 amino acids. CDR3 loop: CASSLDVQDEQFF. DNA of the CDR3: TGTGCCAGCAGCTTGGATGTGCAGGATGAGCAGTTCTTC.

The chain couples TRBV6-5 to TRBJ1-6; D not certain. Germline V lookup: CDR1 MNHEY, CDR2 SVGAGI. This CDR3 is 11 amino acids long. In nucleotides, the CDR3 is TGTGCAACGGGAGGGAGGTCACCCCTCCACTTT. This translates into CATGGRSPLHF.

CDR3 protein: CASSFRRGSSPLHF. DNA for the CDR3: TGTGCCAGCAGTTTTCGTAGGGGGTCCTCACCCCTCCACTTT. The chain employs TRBV27 and TRBJ1-6; D might be TRBD1 (6 bases). V lost 3 bases to trimming and J lost 10 bases, with 13 bases between them. Germline CDR1 MNHEY, CDR2 SMNVEV (reference sequence). This CDR3 spans 14 amino acids.

This chain joins TRBV5-1 and TRBJ1-2; no reliable D call. The V end lost 5 bases, the J end lost 6 bases, and 17 bases lay between the germline ends. The CDR3 spans 14 residues. CDR1 SGHRS and CDR2 YFSETQ come from the germline V gene. This chain's CDR3 is CASSLSAEENGYTF. In DNA, the CDR3 is TGCGCCAGCAGTCTTTCCGCCGAGGAAAATGGCTACACCTTC.

This clone was seen just once. The chain carries TRBV4-1 and TRBJ1-5; no clear D. V was cut by 0 bases and J by 0 bases, with 12 bases left in between. CDR3 size: 17 residues. CDR1 MGHRA and CDR2 YSYEKL come from the germline V gene. The CDR3 loop is CASSQESLQYSNQPQHF. CDR3 sequence (DNA): TGCGCCAGCAGCCAAGAATCCTTACAGTATAGCAATCAGCCCCAGCATTTT.

The chain carries TRBV3-1 (or the pseudogene TRBV3-2) and TRBJ2-5; a weak D match, TRBD1 (6 bases). V shed 0 bases and J shed 5 bases, with 13 bases lying between them. CDR3 length: 15 amino acids. The germline V gene encodes CDR1 LGHDT and CDR2 YNNKEL (reference sequence). The CDR3 DNA reads as TGTGCCAGCAGCCAAGATTTGAGGACAGTGGAGACCCAGTACTTC. Amino acid sequence: CASSQDLRTVETQYF.

The chain has TRBV6-2 or TRBV6-3 and TRBJ2-2; the D is unclear. The CDR3 length is 14 residues. Germline V gives CDR1 MNHEY, CDR2 SVGEGT. The V end lost 0 bases, the J end lost 7 bases, and 9 bases lay between the germline ends. In DNA, the CDR3 is TGTGCCAGCAGTTACTCCCAAGAAGGCGGGGAGCTGTTTTTT. This codes for CASSYSQEGGELFF.

This sequence joins TRBV3-1 (or the pseudogene TRBV3-2) and TRBJ1-3; D is unresolved. Trimming removed 5 bases at V and 2 bases at J, with 10 bases between. The germline gives CDR1 LGHDT, CDR2 YNNKEL (reference sequence). CDR3 length equals 14 residues. This chain's CDR3 is CASSARDAGNTIYF. The CDR3 DNA follows: TGTGCCAGCAGCGCTCGGGATGCTGGAAACACCATATATTTT.

The rearrangement joins TRBV27 to TRBJ1-2; TRBD1 matches 8 bases. The CDR3 spans 14 residues. V dropped 6 bases and J dropped 4; count of bases not matched to a gene: 7. Germline V gene data show CDR1 as MNHEY and CDR2 as SMNVEV (reference sequence). CDR3 sequence: CASRGRGQGYGYTF. CDR3 bases: TGTGCCAGCAGGGGCAGGGGGCAGGGCTATGGCTACACCTTC.

Notes on this clone: At one of its ends the junction is not consistent with the germline gene, which may arise from a read error. The V gene is TRBV7-7, the J gene TRBJ2-7; unclear D gene. Germline values: CDR1 SSHAT, CDR2 FNYEAQ (reference sequence). This CDR3 region has 14 residues. CDR3 sequence reads: CASSPDPQGHEQYF. Written as DNA, the CDR3 is TGTGCTAGCAGCCCCGACCCCCAAGGTCACGAGCAGTACTTC.

The rearrangement links TRBV5-6 to TRBJ2-5, with D possibly being TRBD1 (7 bases). The CDR3 loop spans 18 amino acids. V lost 0 bases to trimming and J lost 1 base, with 19 bases between them. Per the germline V gene, CDR1 is SGHDT and CDR2 is YYEEEE. CDR3 protein: CASSLVAFQGGVQETQYF. The CDR3 DNA reads TGTGCCAGCAGCTTGGTAGCCTTCCAGGGGGGAGTCCAAGAGACCCAGTACTTC.

V is TRBV9 and J is TRBJ1-6; D remains ambiguous. Germline CDR1 and CDR2: SGDLS and YYNGEE. This CDR3 has 15 residues. V gave up 2 bases and J gave up 7 bases, with 13 bases separating them. CDR3 nucleotides: TGTGCCAGCAGCGTCTCCACCGGGAGCAATTCACCCCTCCACTTT. Translating it yields CASSVSTGSNSPLHF.

The sample holds one count of this clone. The chain carries TRBV7-8 and TRBJ2-5; 13 nucleotides line up with TRBD2. Germline lookup yields CDR1 SGHVS and CDR2 FQNEAQ. V gave up 1 base and J gave up 1 base; unmatched junction bases: 3. CDR3 length: 17 amino acids. This CDR3 reads CASSLGGLAGVQETQYF. The DNA for the CDR3 is TGTGCCAGCAGCTTAGGAGGACTAGCGGGGGTCCAAGAGACCCAGTACTTC.

The rearrangement joins TRBV7-3 to TRBJ1-2; no clear D. CDR1 and CDR2 (germline): SGHTA, FQGTGA. Trimming cost V 5 bases and J 4 bases, with 17 bases left between them. There are 15 residues in the CDR3. This chain's CDR3 is CASSHTGESPYGYTF. The CDR3 DNA reads TGTGCCAGCAGCCATACCGGGGAGTCTCCCTATGGCTACACCTTC.

J is TRBJ1-6 and V is TRBV18, with D unclear. In germline, CDR1 is KGHSH, CDR2 LQKENI. The germline V and J ends were trimmed by 2 bases and 9 bases, with 11 bases remaining between them. This CDR3 contains 14 residues. CDR3 amino acids: CASSPEKGRSPLHF. The CDR3 DNA follows: TGTGCCAGCTCACCAGAAAAAGGGCGTTCACCCCTCCACTTT.

The CDR3 sequence is CASRHRLGGEKLFF. The CDR3 bases are TGTGCCAGCAGGCACCGATTGGGGGGAGAAAAACTGTTTTTT. This chain connects TRBV7-9 to TRBJ1-4, with D perhaps TRBD1 (5 bases). V was trimmed by 6 bases and J by 8 bases, leaving 16 bases between them. The CDR3 covers 14 residues. Germline CDR1 SEHNR, CDR2 FQNEAQ (reference sequence).

This CDR3 is CASSLSQGWGNEQFF. DNA for the CDR3: TGTGCCAGCAGTTTATCACAGGGGTGGGGCAATGAGCAGTTCTTC. This chain links TRBV28 with TRBJ2-1; 7 positions match TRBD1. The germline CDR1 and CDR2 sequences are MDHEN and SYDVKM. The CDR3 loop spans 15 amino acids. Germline trimming cut 1 base from V and 6 bases from J; bases unmatched to any gene: 6.

V gene TRBV5-5 combines with J gene TRBJ1-1, with no clear D. Germline CDR1 SGHKS, CDR2 YYEKEE (reference sequence). This CDR3 contains 13 residues. Between the trimmed V and J ends, which lost 3 bases and 6 bases, there was a span of 12 bases. CDR3 protein: CASSSSVNPEAFF. As DNA, the CDR3 is TGTGCCAGCAGCTCCTCCGTTAATCCTGAAGCTTTCTTT.

Regarding this clone: Different DNA sequences within this sample yield the same CDR3. The chain has TRBV4-3 and TRBJ1-2; no definite D call. V gave up 0 bases and J gave up 4 bases, with 9 bases separating them. The CDR3 has 14 amino acids. In germline, CDR1 is LGHNA, CDR2 YSLEER. Written as DNA, the CDR3 is TGCGCCAGCAGCCAAGAGGGAGGGCTCTATGGCTACACCTTC. Amino acids: CASSQEGGLYGYTF.

The genes are TRBV28 and TRBJ1-2, with D possibly being TRBD1 (5 bases). Germline lookup yields CDR1 MDHEN and CDR2 SYDVKM. V lost 2 bases and J lost 3, with 13 bases in between. The CDR3 is 15 residues long. The CDR3 reads CASSLGGRDDYGYTF. The CDR3 DNA is TGTGCCAGCAGTTTAGGAGGCAGGGATGACTATGGCTACACCTTC.

The chain recombines TRBV7-2 with TRBJ1-2; D gene ambiguous. The CDR3 is made up of 15 amino acids. Germline V gene lookup returns CDR1 SGHTA and CDR2 FQGNSA. V was clipped by 0 bases and J by 6 bases, with 14 bases between them. The CDR3 sequence: CASSLAATLDDGYTF. The CDR3, as DNA: TGTGCCAGCAGCTTAGCAGCCACCCTGGACGATGGCTACACCTTC.

This clone has a handful of counts. The CDR3: CASSQGQGGTDTQYF. CDR3 nucleotides: TGTGCCAGTAGCCAGGGACAGGGTGGCACAGATACGCAGTATTTT. The chain combines TRBV19 with TRBJ2-3; 9 nucleotides line up with TRBD1. CDR1 is LNHDA, CDR2 SQIVND, per germline (reference sequence). J lost 1 base, V lost 6 bases, and 5 bases had no gene match. The CDR3 runs 15 residues.